A selection of T cell receptor beta chains follows, all from one sample in a study of spatial heterogeneity in lung cancer. TCRdb reanalysed the 5' RACE reads using MiXCR and keeps one entry per CDR3 protein. The sample holds over 5,500 distinct CDR3 sequences, approximately 9.1% seen once. The sample was lung tumor tissue, taken at surgery. The receptors were gathered from a female donor with early-stage non-small cell lung cancer. Both conserved end residues are part of each CDR3. Each record gives: CDR3 protein, CDR3 DNA, D gene, V gene, J gene, clone size. The D gene is left open where the match is weak. For some rows the clone size is stated as once, few or many, or as a class when expanded; others skip it.

CDR3aa: CASRYYNEQFF
CDR3nt: TGTGCCAGCCGTTATTACAATGAGCAGTTCTTC
d_gene: NA
v_gene: TRBV12-3/TRBV12-4
j_gene: TRBJ2-1
abundance: medium-sized

CDR3aa: CASSTQGGVTYNEQFF
CDR3nt: TGTGCCAGCAGCACCCAAGGGGGGGTCACCTACAATGAGCAGTTCTTC
d_gene: NA
v_gene: TRBV7-2
j_gene: TRBJ2-1
abundance: medium-sized

CDR3aa: CASPGGATGELFF
CDR3nt: TGTGCCAGCCCAGGGGGCGCAACCGGGGAGCTGTTTTTT
d_gene: TRBD1
v_gene: TRBV7-9
j_gene: TRBJ2-2
abundance: many

CDR3aa: CASSPWGDYNSPLHF
CDR3nt: TGTGCCAGCAGTCCTTGGGGGGACTATAATTCACCCCTCCACTTT
d_gene: NA
v_gene: TRBV3-2
j_gene: TRBJ1-6
abundance: few

CDR3aa: CASKGGVEDTQYF
CDR3nt: TGTGCCAGCAAAGGGGGCGTCGAAGATACGCAGTATTTT
d_gene: TRBD1
v_gene: TRBV2
j_gene: TRBJ2-3
abundance: many

CDR3aa: CASSLIGTGYEQYF
CDR3nt: TGTGCCAGCAGTTTAATCGGGACAGGCTACGAGCAGTACTTC
d_gene: TRBD1
v_gene: TRBV12-3/TRBV12-4
j_gene: TRBJ2-7
abundance: medium-sized

CDR3aa: CASSWERGPYNEQFF
CDR3nt: TGTGCCAGCAGCTGGGAGCGGGGCCCCTACAATGAGCAGTTCTTC
d_gene: TRBD2
v_gene: TRBV11-2
j_gene: TRBJ2-1
abundance: many

CDR3aa: CATSAGGVRTEAFF
CDR3nt: TGTGCCACCAGTGCCGGGGGGGTGCGGACTGAAGCTTTCTTT
d_gene: NA
v_gene: TRBV24-1
j_gene: TRBJ1-1
abundance: many

CDR3aa: CSARLQGMNTEAFF
CDR3nt: TGCAGTGCTAGACTACAGGGGATGAACACTGAAGCTTTCTTT
d_gene: TRBD1
v_gene: TRBV20-1
j_gene: TRBJ1-1
abundance: many

CDR3aa: CASSLMVQGNEQFF
CDR3nt: TGTGCCAGCAGCTTAATGGTACAGGGCAATGAGCAGTTCTTC
d_gene: NA
v_gene: TRBV7-7
j_gene: TRBJ2-1
abundance: few

CDR3aa: CASSPTLPGQTEAFF
CDR3nt: TGTGCCAGCTCACCAACTCTACCGGGACAGACTGAAGCTTTCTTT
d_gene: TRBD1
v_gene: TRBV18
j_gene: TRBJ1-1
abundance: NA

CDR3aa: CASRDSGTAGELFF
CDR3nt: TGTGCCAGTAGGGATAGCGGCACTGCCGGGGAGCTGTTTTTT
d_gene: NA
v_gene: TRBV19
j_gene: TRBJ2-2
abundance: medium-sized

CDR3aa: CASSMVHGGRNEQFF
CDR3nt: TGTGCCAGTAGTATGGTCCACGGGGGGCGGAATGAGCAGTTCTTC
d_gene: NA
v_gene: TRBV19
j_gene: TRBJ2-1
abundance: many

CDR3aa: CASSLDPGTESSYNSPLHF
CDR3nt: TGTGCCAGCAGCTTAGATCCCGGGACAGAGAGCTCCTATAATTCACCCCTCCACTTT
d_gene: TRBD1
v_gene: TRBV7-8
j_gene: TRBJ1-6
abundance: many

CDR3aa: CSARRDAYEKLFF
CDR3nt: TGCAGTGCTAGAAGGGACGCATATGAAAAACTGTTTTTT
d_gene: NA
v_gene: TRBV20-1
j_gene: TRBJ1-4
abundance: many

CDR3aa: CASSLNGYEQYF
CDR3nt: TGTGCCAGCAGCTTGAACGGGTACGAGCAGTACTTC
d_gene: NA
v_gene: TRBV5-6
j_gene: TRBJ2-7
abundance: NA

CDR3aa: CASSDAAGSTDTQYF
CDR3nt: TGCGCCAGCAGTGATGCGGCGGGAAGCACAGATACGCAGTATTTT
d_gene: NA
v_gene: TRBV10-1
j_gene: TRBJ2-3
abundance: many

CDR3aa: CASSLGHRKETQYF
CDR3nt: TGTGCCAGCAGCTTGGGACACCGGAAAGAGACCCAGTACTTC
d_gene: NA
v_gene: TRBV7-2
j_gene: TRBJ2-5
abundance: medium-sized

CDR3aa: CASSQDTGQTYEQYF
CDR3nt: TGCGCCAGCAGCCAAGATACCGGACAAACCTACGAGCAGTACTTC
d_gene: NA
v_gene: TRBV4-1
j_gene: TRBJ2-7
abundance: many

CDR3aa: CASSFGTDTQYF
CDR3nt: TGTGCCAGCAGCTTTGGCACAGATACGCAGTATTTT
d_gene: NA
v_gene: TRBV5-6
j_gene: TRBJ2-3
abundance: medium-sized

CDR3aa: CASSQENRDYQETQYF
CDR3nt: TGTGCCAGCAGCCAAGAAAACAGGGACTACCAAGAGACCCAGTACTTC
d_gene: NA
v_gene: TRBV3-1
j_gene: TRBJ2-5
abundance: medium-sized

CDR3aa: CASSQGRGTDTQYF
CDR3nt: TGTGCCAGCAGCCAGGGCAGAGGCACAGATACGCAGTATTTT
d_gene: NA
v_gene: TRBV4-2
j_gene: TRBJ2-3
abundance: medium-sized

CDR3aa: CASSSAPTAVGETQYF
CDR3nt: TGTGCCAGCAGCTCAGCCCCAACAGCGGTAGGAGAGACCCAGTACTTC
d_gene: NA
v_gene: TRBV7-3
j_gene: TRBJ2-5
abundance: NA

CDR3aa: CASTRGRNYEQYF
CDR3nt: TGTGCCAGCACCAGGGGGCGGAACTACGAGCAGTACTTC
d_gene: TRBD1
v_gene: TRBV6-6
j_gene: TRBJ2-7
abundance: medium-sized

CDR3aa: CASSQLSPAGELFF
CDR3nt: TGTGCCAGCAGCCAGCTATCTCCAGCCGGGGAGCTGTTTTTT
d_gene: NA
v_gene: TRBV3-1
j_gene: TRBJ2-2
abundance: few

CDR3aa: CASSRPGGTQYF
CDR3nt: TGTGCCAGCAGCCGTCCTGGGGGTACGCAGTATTTT
d_gene: NA
v_gene: TRBV7-2
j_gene: TRBJ2-3
abundance: medium-sized

CDR3aa: CASSTVPGLAGGRQETQYF
CDR3nt: TGCGCCAGCAGCACCGTCCCGGGACTAGCGGGGGGGCGACAAGAGACCCAGTACTTC
d_gene: TRBD2
v_gene: TRBV5-1
j_gene: TRBJ2-5
abundance: many

CDR3aa: CASSQTQGEDQYF
CDR3nt: TGTGCCAGCAGCCAGACACAGGGGGAGGACCAGTACTTC
d_gene: TRBD1
v_gene: TRBV3-1
j_gene: TRBJ2-5
abundance: few

CDR3aa: CASSIDLNTEAFF
CDR3nt: TGTGCCAGTAGTATAGATCTGAACACTGAAGCTTTCTTT
d_gene: NA
v_gene: TRBV19
j_gene: TRBJ1-1
abundance: many

CDR3aa: CASSLLGASGGTDTQYF
CDR3nt: TGTGCCAGCAGCCTACTTGGGGCTAGCGGGGGGACAGATACGCAGTATTTT
d_gene: TRBD2
v_gene: TRBV7-6
j_gene: TRBJ2-3
abundance: many

CDR3aa: CASSLRNGYTF
CDR3nt: TGTGCCAGCAGCTTAAGAAATGGCTACACCTTC
d_gene: NA
v_gene: TRBV5-4
j_gene: TRBJ1-2
abundance: many

CDR3aa: CASSLGANTEAFF
CDR3nt: TGCGCCAGCAGCTTGGGTGCCAACACTGAAGCTTTCTTT
d_gene: NA
v_gene: TRBV5-1
j_gene: TRBJ1-1
abundance: few

CDR3aa: CASSSQTQYF
CDR3nt: TGTGCCAGCAGTTCTCAGACCCAGTACTTC
d_gene: NA
v_gene: TRBV6-2/TRBV6-3
j_gene: TRBJ2-5
abundance: many

CDR3aa: CASSLVGEVTEAFF
CDR3nt: TGCGCCAGCAGCTTGGTAGGGGAGGTCACTGAAGCTTTCTTT
d_gene: NA
v_gene: TRBV5-1
j_gene: TRBJ1-1
abundance: many

CDR3aa: CASSLNGQGRNEQFF
CDR3nt: TGCGCCAGCAGCTTGAACGGACAGGGCAGGAATGAGCAGTTCTTC
d_gene: TRBD1
v_gene: TRBV5-1
j_gene: TRBJ2-1
abundance: medium-sized

CDR3aa: CASSPPVLPGVQRAYGYTF
CDR3nt: TGTGCCAGCAGCCCCCCCGTCTTGCCGGGAGTCCAAAGGGCTTATGGCTACACCTTC
d_gene: NA
v_gene: TRBV6-2/TRBV6-3
j_gene: TRBJ1-2
abundance: medium-sized

CDR3aa: CASGLGLRGPQHF
CDR3nt: TGTGCCAGCGGCCTAGGGCTAAGAGGGCCCCAGCATTTT
d_gene: NA
v_gene: TRBV12-3/TRBV12-4
j_gene: TRBJ1-5
abundance: medium-sized

CDR3aa: CASSPRLETQYF
CDR3nt: TGTGCCAGCAGTCCACGCCTAGAGACCCAGTACTTC
d_gene: NA
v_gene: TRBV6-5
j_gene: TRBJ2-5
abundance: medium-sized

CDR3aa: CASSPTRAQETQYF
CDR3nt: TGTGCCAGCAGCCCTACCCGGGCCCAAGAGACCCAGTACTTC
d_gene: NA
v_gene: TRBV2
j_gene: TRBJ2-5
abundance: NA

CDR3aa: CASRRDRDGQPQHF
CDR3nt: TGTGCCAGCCGAAGGGACAGGGATGGTCAGCCCCAGCATTTT
d_gene: TRBD1
v_gene: TRBV6-2/TRBV6-3
j_gene: TRBJ1-5
abundance: many

CDR3aa: CASSLIVAGTQYF
CDR3nt: TGTGCCAGCAGTTTGATCGTGGCTGGGACCCAGTACTTC
d_gene: NA
v_gene: TRBV28
j_gene: TRBJ2-5
abundance: few

CDR3aa: CASSLGGTGYEETQYF
CDR3nt: TGCGCCAGCAGCTTAGGAGGGACAGGGTACGAAGAGACCCAGTACTTC
d_gene: TRBD1
v_gene: TRBV5-1
j_gene: TRBJ2-5
abundance: medium-sized

CDR3aa: CASSPYGTGEYGYTF
CDR3nt: TGTGCCAGCAGCCCTTACGGGACAGGGGAATATGGCTACACCTTC
d_gene: TRBD1
v_gene: TRBV3-1
j_gene: TRBJ1-2
abundance: many

CDR3aa: CASSSQGKETEAFF
CDR3nt: TGTGCCAGCAGTTCCCAGGGTAAGGAGACTGAAGCTTTCTTT
d_gene: NA
v_gene: TRBV2
j_gene: TRBJ1-1
abundance: NA

CDR3aa: CASSPNPEGGEQFF
CDR3nt: TGTGCCAGCAGCCCCAACCCGGAGGGTGGAGAGCAGTTCTTC
d_gene: NA
v_gene: TRBV13
j_gene: TRBJ2-1
abundance: medium-sized

CDR3aa: CASSLVHLSGANVLTF
CDR3nt: TGTGCCAGCAGCTTAGTACATCTCTCTGGGGCCAACGTCCTGACTTTC
d_gene: NA
v_gene: TRBV7-4
j_gene: TRBJ2-6
abundance: medium-sized

CDR3aa: CATRDRDNYGYTF
CDR3nt: TGTGCCACCCGCGATCGTGATAACTATGGCTACACCTTC
d_gene: NA
v_gene: TRBV10-3
j_gene: TRBJ1-2
abundance: many

CDR3aa: CASFRGLPPSGEQYF
CDR3nt: TGTGCCAGCTTCCGGGGCCTACCCCCGTCCGGCGAGCAGTACTTC
d_gene: NA
v_gene: TRBV6-5
j_gene: TRBJ2-7
abundance: many